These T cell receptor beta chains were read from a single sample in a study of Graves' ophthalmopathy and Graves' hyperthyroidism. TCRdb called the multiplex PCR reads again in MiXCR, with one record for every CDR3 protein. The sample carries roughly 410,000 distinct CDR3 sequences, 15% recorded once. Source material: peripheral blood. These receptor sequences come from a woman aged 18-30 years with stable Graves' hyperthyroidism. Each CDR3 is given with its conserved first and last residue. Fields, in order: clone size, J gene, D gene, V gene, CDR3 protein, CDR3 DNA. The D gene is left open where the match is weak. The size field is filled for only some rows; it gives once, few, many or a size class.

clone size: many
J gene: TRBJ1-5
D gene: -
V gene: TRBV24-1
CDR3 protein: CATSGSVSNQPQHF
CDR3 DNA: TGTGCCACCAGTGGATCCGTTAGCAATCAGCCCCAGCATTTT

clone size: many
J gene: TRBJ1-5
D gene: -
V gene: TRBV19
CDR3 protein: CASSMEGRPQHF
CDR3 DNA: TGTGCCAGTAGTATGGAGGGCCGGCCCCAGCATTTT

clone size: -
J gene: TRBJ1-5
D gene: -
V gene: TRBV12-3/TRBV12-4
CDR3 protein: CASSRDRRYQPQHF
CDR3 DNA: TGTGCCAGCAGTCGGGACCGACGCTATCAGCCCCAGCATTTT

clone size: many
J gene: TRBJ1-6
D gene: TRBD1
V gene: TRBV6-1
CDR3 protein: CASSEAGRGNSPLHF
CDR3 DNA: TGTGCCAGCAGTGAAGCGGGCAGGGGGAATTCACCCCTCCACTTT

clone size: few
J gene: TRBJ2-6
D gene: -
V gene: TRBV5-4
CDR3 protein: CASSLTPLGGAGANVLTF
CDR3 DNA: TGTGCCAGCAGCTTGACTCCGTTGGGGGGCGCAGGGGCCAACGTCCTGACTTTC

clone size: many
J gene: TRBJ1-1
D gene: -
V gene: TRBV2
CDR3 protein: CASSIIQNTEAFF
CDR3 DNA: TGTGCCAGCAGTATTATACAGAACACTGAAGCTTTCTTT

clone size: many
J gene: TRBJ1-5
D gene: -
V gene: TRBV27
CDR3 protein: CASSLSFWQGGNQPQHF
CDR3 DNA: TGTGCCAGCAGTTTATCCTTCTGGCAGGGAGGAAATCAGCCCCAGCATTTT

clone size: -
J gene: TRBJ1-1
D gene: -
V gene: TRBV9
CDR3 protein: CASSVEGIGTEAFF
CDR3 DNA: TGTGCCAGCAGCGTAGAAGGGATTGGTACTGAAGCTTTCTTT

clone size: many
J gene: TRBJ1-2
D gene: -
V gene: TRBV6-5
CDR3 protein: CASSSTDWDSLNYGYTF
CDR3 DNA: TGTGCCAGCAGTTCCACCGACTGGGACTCGCTTAACTATGGCTACACCTTC

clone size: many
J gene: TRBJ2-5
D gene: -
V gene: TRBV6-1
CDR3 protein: CASSETNSYAQYF
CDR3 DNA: TGTGCCAGCAGTGAAACGAATTCATATGCCCAGTACTTC

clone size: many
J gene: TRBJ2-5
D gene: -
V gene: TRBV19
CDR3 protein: CASSMSQVQETQYF
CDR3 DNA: TGTGCCAGTAGTATGTCTCAGGTCCAAGAGACCCAGTACTTC

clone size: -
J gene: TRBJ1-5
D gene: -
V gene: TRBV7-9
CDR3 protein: CASSLAGWGQPQHF
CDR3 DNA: TGTGCCAGCAGCTTAGCCGGGTGGGGACAGCCCCAGCATTTT

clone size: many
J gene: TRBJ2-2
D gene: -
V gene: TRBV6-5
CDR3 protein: CASSYPGAGELFF
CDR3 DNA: TGTGCCAGCAGTTACCCAGGGGCCGGGGAGCTGTTTTTT

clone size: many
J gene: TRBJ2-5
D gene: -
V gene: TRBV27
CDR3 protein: CASSQRLGTQYF
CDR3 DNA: TGTGCCAGCAGTCAGAGACTAGGGACCCAGTACTTC

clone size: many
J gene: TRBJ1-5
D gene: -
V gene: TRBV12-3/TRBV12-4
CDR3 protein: CASSPLQANNQPQHF
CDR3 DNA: TGTGCCAGCAGTCCCCTGCAGGCCAACAATCAGCCCCAGCATTTT

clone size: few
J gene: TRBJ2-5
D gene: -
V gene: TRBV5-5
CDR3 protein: CASSYTGTYQETQYF
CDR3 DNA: TGTGCCAGCAGCTACACCGGGACATACCAAGAGACCCAGTACTTC

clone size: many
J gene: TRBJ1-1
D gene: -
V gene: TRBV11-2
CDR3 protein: CASSLDPGRTEAFF
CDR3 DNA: TGTGCCAGCAGCTTAGATCCAGGGAGGACTGAAGCTTTCTTT

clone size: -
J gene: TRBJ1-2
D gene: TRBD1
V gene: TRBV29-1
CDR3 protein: CSVDPDRDYGYTF
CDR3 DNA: TGCAGCGTCGATCCGGACAGGGACTATGGCTACACCTTC

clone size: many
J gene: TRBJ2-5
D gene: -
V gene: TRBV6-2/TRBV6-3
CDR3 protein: CASSLWGPSQETQYF
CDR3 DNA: TGTGCCAGCAGTTTGTGGGGGCCCTCCCAAGAGACCCAGTACTTC

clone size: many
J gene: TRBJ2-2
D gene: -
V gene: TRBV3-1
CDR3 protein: CASRRTNTGELFF
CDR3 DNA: TGTGCCAGCAGAAGGACGAACACCGGGGAGCTGTTTTTT

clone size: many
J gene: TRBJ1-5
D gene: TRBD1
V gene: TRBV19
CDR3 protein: CASTSFQGVGQPQHF
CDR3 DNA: TGTGCCAGTACTAGTTTCCAGGGGGTTGGGCAGCCCCAGCATTTT

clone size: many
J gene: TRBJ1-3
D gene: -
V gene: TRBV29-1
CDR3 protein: CSVYRDPLGASGNTIYF
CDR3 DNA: TGCAGCGTTTACCGGGACCCTCTTGGGGCCTCTGGAAACACCATATATTTT

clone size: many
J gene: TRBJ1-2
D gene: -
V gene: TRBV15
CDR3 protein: CATSRDRFWLGYTF
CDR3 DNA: TGTGCCACCAGCAGAGATCGTTTTTGGCTCGGCTACACCTTC

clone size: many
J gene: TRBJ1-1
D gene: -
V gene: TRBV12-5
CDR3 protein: CASAENTEAFF
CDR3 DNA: TGTGCTAGTGCCGAGAACACTGAAGCTTTCTTT

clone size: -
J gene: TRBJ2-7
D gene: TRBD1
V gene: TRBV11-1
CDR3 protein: CASSSRDRDRVIASEQYF
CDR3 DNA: TGTGCCAGCAGCTCGAGAGACCGGGACAGGGTCATCGCTTCCGAGCAGTACTTC

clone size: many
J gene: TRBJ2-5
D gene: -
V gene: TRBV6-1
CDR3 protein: CASTDNQETQYF
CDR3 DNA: TGTGCCAGCACGGATAACCAAGAGACCCAGTACTTC

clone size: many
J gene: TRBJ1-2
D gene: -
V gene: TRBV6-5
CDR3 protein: CASSYSSPGLYGYTF
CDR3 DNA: TGTGCCAGCAGTTACTCGTCCCCGGGGCTCTATGGCTACACCTTC

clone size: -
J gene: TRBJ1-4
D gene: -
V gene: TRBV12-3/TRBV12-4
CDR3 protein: CASSLTPGGKGEKLFF
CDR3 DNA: TGTGCCAGCAGTTTGACCCCGGGGGGGAAAGGGGAAAAACTGTTTTTT

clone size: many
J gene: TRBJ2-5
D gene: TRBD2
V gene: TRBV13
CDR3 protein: CASSLRTSGGLIQETQYF
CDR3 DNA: TGTGCCAGCAGCTTGCGGACTAGCGGGGGGCTGATCCAAGAGACCCAGTACTTC

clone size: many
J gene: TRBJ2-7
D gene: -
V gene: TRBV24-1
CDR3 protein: CATSDSKQGSYEQYF
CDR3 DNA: TGTGCCACCAGTGATTCAAAGCAGGGCTCCTACGAGCAGTACTTC

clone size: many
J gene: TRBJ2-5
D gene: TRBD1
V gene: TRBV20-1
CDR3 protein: CSARGTGGRETQYF
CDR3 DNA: TGCAGTGCCAGAGGCACAGGGGGAAGAGAGACCCAGTACTTC

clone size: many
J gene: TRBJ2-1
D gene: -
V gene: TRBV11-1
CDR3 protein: CASSSLNEQFF
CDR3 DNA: TGTGCCAGCAGCTCCCTGAATGAGCAGTTCTTC

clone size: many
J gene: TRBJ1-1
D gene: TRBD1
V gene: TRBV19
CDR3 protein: CASTTGQGRGEAFF
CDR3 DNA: TGTGCCAGTACCACTGGACAGGGGAGAGGTGAAGCTTTCTTT

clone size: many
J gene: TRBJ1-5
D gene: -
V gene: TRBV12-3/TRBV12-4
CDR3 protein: CASRYSGSLNQPQHF
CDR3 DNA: TGTGCCAGCAGATATTCAGGGAGCCTCAATCAGCCCCAGCATTTT